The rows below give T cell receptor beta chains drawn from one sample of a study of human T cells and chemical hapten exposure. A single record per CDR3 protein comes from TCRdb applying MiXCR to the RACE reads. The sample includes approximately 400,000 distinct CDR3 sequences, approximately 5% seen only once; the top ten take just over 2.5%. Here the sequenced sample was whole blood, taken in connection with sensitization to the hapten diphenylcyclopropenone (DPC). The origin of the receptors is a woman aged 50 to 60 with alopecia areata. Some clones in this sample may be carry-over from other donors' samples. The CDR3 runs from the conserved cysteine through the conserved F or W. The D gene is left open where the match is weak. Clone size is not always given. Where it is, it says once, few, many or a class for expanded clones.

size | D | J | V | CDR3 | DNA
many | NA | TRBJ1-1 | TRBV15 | CATSRVPGMNTEAFF | TGTGCCACCAGCAGAGTTCCTGGGATGAACACTGAAGCTTTCTTT
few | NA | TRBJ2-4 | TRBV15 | CATSRTGVLDIQYF | TGTGCCACCAGCAGAACAGGAGTGTTAGACATTCAGTACTTC
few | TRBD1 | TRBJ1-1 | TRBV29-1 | CSVPGGHLNTEAFF | TGCAGCGTCCCAGGGGGCCATCTGAACACTGAAGCTTTCTTT
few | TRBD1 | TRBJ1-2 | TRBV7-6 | CASSLVGTGDKGYTF | TGTGCCAGCAGCTTAGTAGGGACAGGGGACAAGGGCTACACCTTC
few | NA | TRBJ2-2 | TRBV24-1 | CATSKPNTGELFF | TGTGCCACCAGTAAGCCGAACACCGGGGAGCTGTTTTTT
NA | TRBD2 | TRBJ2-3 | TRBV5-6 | CASSTLFSGGSTDTQYF | TGTGCCAGCAGCACCCTATTTAGCGGGGGCAGCACAGATACGCAGTATTTT
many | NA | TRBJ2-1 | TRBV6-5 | CASSTDSGDEQFF | TGTGCCAGCAGTACCGATTCGGGGGATGAGCAGTTCTTC
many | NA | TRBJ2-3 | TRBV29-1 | CSAVASGPADTQYF | TGCAGCGCCGTGGCTTCGGGCCCCGCAGATACGCAGTATTTT
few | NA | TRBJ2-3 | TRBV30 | CAWSSGDTQYF | TGTGCCTGGAGTTCGGGAGATACGCAGTATTTT
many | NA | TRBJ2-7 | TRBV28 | CASSLRNEQYF | TGTGCCAGCAGCCTGCGGAACGAGCAGTACTTC
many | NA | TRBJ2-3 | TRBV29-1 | CSLRTSTGTQYF | TGCAGCCTGAGGACGTCAACGGGTACGCAGTATTTT